Following are 8 T cell receptor beta chains from one sample sequenced in a study of cytomegalovirus exposure and HLA in healthy donors. This PCR relied on a set of 60 Vbeta primers and 13 Jbeta primers. This table comes from immunoSEQ multiplex PCR, and its TCRdb copy is limited to in-frame clones, with some not included. The sample has around 150,000 clones, 64% seen once. The sequencing sample was made of PBMCs. These receptor sequences come from a woman aged 40 to 50 in good health and CMV-seronegative.

V gene TRBV5-1 combines with J gene TRBJ2-5, with TRBD2 matching over 12 bases. Germline-derived CDR1 and CDR2 are SGHRS and YFSETQ. The ends lost 0 bases at V and 5 bases at J; junction bases unmatched: 11. The CDR3 extends over 18 amino acids. CDR3 protein: CASSLALAGGGVSETQYF. Here the CDR3 DNA reads TGCGCCAGCAGCTTGGCACTAGCGGGGGGCGGGGTATCGGAGACCCAGTACTTC.

In DNA, the CDR3 is TGTGCCAGCAGCCTCGACAGGGAATATGGCTACACCTTC. This sequence encodes CASSLDREYGYTF. This chain joins TRBV28 and TRBJ1-2; 7 bases match TRBD1. The junction had 6 bases not matched to a gene; V was cut back by 6 bases and J by 5 bases. The CDR3 contains 13 residues. Germline CDR1 reads MDHEN; CDR2 reads SYDVKM.

V gene TRBV7-3 combines with J gene TRBJ2-3; D may be TRBD2 (6 bases). There are 15 residues in the CDR3. Trimming cost V 5 bases and J 0 bases, with 12 bases left between them. Germline CDR1 is SGHTA and CDR2 is FQGTGA. CDR3 nucleotides: TGTGCCAGCAGCACGGGGGTAGCGAGCACAGATACGCAGTATTTT. Amino acid sequence: CASSTGVASTDTQYF.

This chain connects TRBV7-9 to TRBJ2-5, with TRBD1 as a possible D gene (6 bases). CDR3 length: 16 amino acids. V lost 5 bases, J lost 1 base, and 17 bases lay in between. Germline CDR1 is SEHNR and CDR2 is FQNEAQ (reference sequence). The DNA for the CDR3 is TGTGCCAGCAGCCCCACAGGGAGAGGGGGCCAAGAGACCCAGTACTTC. It yields the protein CASSPTGRGGQETQYF.

This clone appeared a few times. This sequence joins TRBV5-1 and TRBJ2-7, with a possible D match to TRBD1 (5 bases). The CDR3 extends over 19 amino acids. Germline values: CDR1 SGHRS, CDR2 YFSETQ. V was pared by 0 bases and J by 1 base, with 23 bases between. CDR3 coding DNA: TGCGCCAGCAGCTTGGCCAGGGTAGGGCTAGGGATCAGGTCCTACGAGCAGTACTTC. This translates into CASSLARVGLGIRSYEQYF.

Of note for this clone: The junction departs from germline at one end; a sequencing error may be responsible. CDR3 protein: CSSSAGGGGYTF. The CDR3 DNA follows: TGTTCCAGCAGCGCAGGGGGAGGTGGCTACACCTTC. The chain uses TRBV7-9 and TRBJ1-2; 7 nucleotides align to TRBD1. The germline CDR1 and CDR2 sequences are SEHNR and FQNEAQ (reference sequence). This CDR3 has 12 amino acids.

The chain couples TRBV15 to TRBJ1-4; TRBD1 aligns across 7 bases. The J segment lost 8 bases and the V segment lost 0 bases, leaving 6 bases of the junction unmatched. The CDR3 totals 15 residues. CDR1 and CDR2 from the germline V gene are LNHNV and YYDKDF (reference sequence). DNA for the CDR3: TGTGCCACCAGCAGAGAATTGGCCAGGGGGGAAAAACTGTTTTTT. Its translation is CATSRELARGEKLFF.

V usage is TRBV28 and J usage is TRBJ2-6; D is unclear. The CDR3 is made up of 18 amino acids. The V gene lost 2 bases and the J gene lost 0 bases, with 14 bases spanning the gap. Germline values: CDR1 MDHEN, CDR2 SYDVKM. CDR3 coding DNA: TGTGCCAGCAGTTTACTCAGGCTCCCAAGCTCTGGGGCCAACGTCCTGACTTTC. Residues: CASSLLRLPSSGANVLTF.